The next 19 T cell receptor beta chains were all read from a single sample in a study of monozygotic twins with inflammatory bowel disease. TCRdb reprocessed the 5' RACE reads and keeps a single row for each CDR3 protein, giving no DNA. The sample data list 150,000 or so distinct CDR3 sequences. Sequences were obtained from blood. The receptors come from a human donor with ulcerative colitis or Crohn's disease, or a healthy co-twin of an affected twin (not recorded which).

This chain connects TRBV5-4 to TRBJ2-5. There are 15 residues in the CDR3. Per the germline V gene, CDR1 is SGHNT and CDR2 is YYREEE (reference sequence). The chain's CDR3 is CASSGLLGHQETQYF.

This chain joins TRBV5-1 and TRBJ2-4; with no DNA, the TCRdb D assignment of TRBD1 cannot be verified. The CDR3 is 14 residues long. Germline-derived CDR1 and CDR2 are SGHRS and YFSETQ. The CDR3 sequence: CASSSNDRAYIQYF.

V is TRBV29-1 and J is TRBJ1-1. This CDR3 is 12 amino acids long. Germline V gene sequence: CDR1 SQVTM, CDR2 ANQGSEA. CDR3 protein: CSGVSGDTEAFF.

This CDR3 reads CASSPGQGGAGWNTEAFF. This chain joins TRBV7-2 and TRBJ1-1; the TCRdb D gene call, TRBD1, has no DNA to confirm it. Looked up from germline, CDR1 is SGHTA and CDR2 is FQGNSA. The CDR3 runs 18 residues.

V gene TRBV6-2 or TRBV6-3 combines with J gene TRBJ1-5; TCRdb picks TRBD1, but there is no DNA to check that call. The CDR3 sequence is 16 residues long. Germline CDR1 MNHEY, CDR2 SVGEGT. CDR3 sequence: CASSYSGALSNQPQHF.

J is TRBJ1-5 and V is TRBV25-1. This CDR3 is built from 13 residues. CDR1 and CDR2 (germline): MGHDK, SYGVNS. The CDR3 is CASRGYSNQPQHF.

Here the CDR3 reads CASSYSGQANYGYTF. The chain carries TRBV6-5 and TRBJ1-2; TCRdb gives TRBD1 as the D gene, but with no DNA this cannot be confirmed. CDR1 is MNHEY and CDR2 is SVGAGI in the germline V gene. The CDR3 has 15 residues.

This sequence joins TRBV29-1 and TRBJ2-1; the D call of TRBD1 rests on TCRdb alone, since no DNA is present to check it. This CDR3 is built from 12 residues. Germline assignment: CDR1 SQVTM and CDR2 ANQGSEA. CDR3 residues: CSERDGSGEQFF.

The CDR3 is CASSLGPGMSSYEQYF. The chain uses TRBV13 and TRBJ2-7; checking the TCRdb D call of TRBD1 is not possible without DNA. CDR1 PRHDT and CDR2 FYEKMQ come from the germline V gene (reference sequence). There are 16 residues in the CDR3.

The V and J genes are TRBV29-1 and TRBJ2-1; the TCRdb D gene call, TRBD2, has no DNA to confirm it. The CDR3 has 13 residues. Germline V gives CDR1 SQVTM, CDR2 ANQGSEA. CDR3 amino acids: CSVDQRTYNEQFF.

The chain combines TRBV12-3 or TRBV12-4 with TRBJ2-1; without DNA, the TCRdb call of TRBD1 cannot be checked. CDR3 length equals 16 residues. This chain's CDR3 is CASSLGGDRGRNEQFF.

This sequence joins TRBV7-2 and TRBJ2-4; TCRdb lists TRBD2, though no DNA is available to test this call. This CDR3 spans 15 amino acids. CDR1 is SGHTA and CDR2 is FQGNSA in the germline V gene. CDR3 region: CASSLLTSGGSVQYF.

This rearrangement joins TRBV5-1 to TRBJ2-5; TCRdb names TRBD2, which stays unverified in the absence of DNA. Looked up from germline, CDR1 is SGHRS and CDR2 is YFSETQ. CDR3 length equals 16 residues. The CDR3 sequence: CASSGMTSGRVETQYF. Supplemented by reference TRBV5-1 and TRBJ2-5, the full variable domain reads KAGVTQTPRYLIKTRGQQVTLSCSPISGHRSVSWYQQTPGQGLQFLFEYFSETQRNKGNFPGRFSGRQFSNSRSEMNVSTLELGDSALYLCASSGMTSGRVETQYFGPGTRLLVL.

The J gene is TRBJ2-1, the V gene TRBV24-1; no DNA is available, so the TRBD2 call from TCRdb remains unchecked. The CDR3 has 13 amino acids. In germline, CDR1 is KGHDR, CDR2 SFDVKD. The CDR3 spells CATSGTSDNEQFF.

V usage is TRBV5-1 and J usage is TRBJ2-2. Germline V gene lookup returns CDR1 SGHRS and CDR2 YFSETQ. The CDR3 is made up of 16 amino acids. CDR3 in amino acids: CASSLPSGLNTGELFF.

The genes are TRBV7-6 and TRBJ2-7. The CDR3 loop spans 14 amino acids. The germline V gene encodes CDR1 SGHVS and CDR2 FNYEAQ. The CDR3 loop reads CASTKTSTSYEQYF.

The rearrangement links TRBV24-1 to TRBJ2-2. Germline V gene lookup returns CDR1 KGHDR and CDR2 SFDVKD. The CDR3 covers 16 residues. The CDR3: CATSEERSYGTGELFF.

The J gene is TRBJ2-7, the V gene TRBV12-3 or TRBV12-4. The CDR3 is 12 amino acids. This chain's CDR3 is CASSKQVPEQYF.

V and J are TRBV27 and TRBJ2-1; TCRdb proposes TRBD2, but this gene call is untestable without DNA. This CDR3 is built from 16 residues. Looked up from germline, CDR1 is MNHEY and CDR2 is SMNVEV (reference sequence). CDR3 loop: CASSTGLAGGPNEQFF.